This entry features one T cell receptor (beta chain) sequence. Its antigen is as yet unknown. V lost 0 bases and J lost 0, with 14 bases in between. This CDR3 has 17 residues. CDR1 is KGHSH, CDR2 LQKENI, per germline. cDNA reverse transcribed from extracted RNA served as the sequencing template. The table came from immunoSEQ multiplex PCR; TCRdb's copy has only in-frame clones and leaves some out. The data hold some 110,000 clones, with under 60% observed a single time. This record belongs to a study of CD8+ T cells in alopecia areata. Points from the study as a whole: How baseline CD8+ expansion relates to response remains uncertain (there was one nonresponder). Scalp and blood retained many expanded lesional clones during tofacitinib.

Noted treatment: oral pan-JAK inhibitor, 5-10 mg twice daily. Samples from alopecia areata patients were lesional scalp punch biopsies and peripheral blood. This TCR was recovered from a human donor with alopecia areata. The rearrangement joins TRBV18 to TRBJ1-2; possible D gene TRBD1, 5 bases. The sequencing used CD8+ T cells sorted from blood, collected at week 24, from a patient treated with tofacitinib. For the CDR3, the DNA is TGTGCCAGCTCACCACCGGAGTGGGACCCTTCTAACTATGGCTACACCTTC. Translation: CASSPPEWDPSNYGYTF. Supplemented by reference TRBV18 and TRBJ1-2, the full variable domain reads NAGVMQNPRHLVRRRGQEARLRCSPMKGHSHVYWYRQLPEEGLKFMVYLQKENIIDESGMPKERFSAEFPKEGPSILRIQQVVRGDSAAYFCASSPPEWDPSNYGYTFGSGTRLTVV.